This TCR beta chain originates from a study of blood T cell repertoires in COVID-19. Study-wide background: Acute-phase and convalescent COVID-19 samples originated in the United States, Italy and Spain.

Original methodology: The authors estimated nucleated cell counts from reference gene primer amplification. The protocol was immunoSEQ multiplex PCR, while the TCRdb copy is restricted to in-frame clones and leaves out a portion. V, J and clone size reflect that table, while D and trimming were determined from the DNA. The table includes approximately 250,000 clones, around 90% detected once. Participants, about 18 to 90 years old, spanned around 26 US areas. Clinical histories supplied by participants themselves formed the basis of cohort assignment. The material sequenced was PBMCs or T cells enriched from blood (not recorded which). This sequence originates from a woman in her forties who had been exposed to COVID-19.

This CDR3 reads CASRTGTHQPQHF. The CDR3 DNA sequence: TGTGCCAGCAGGACAGGGACCCATCAGCCCCAGCATTTT. The chain joins TRBV19 to TRBJ1-5; 8 positions agree with TRBD1. Germline trimming cut 9 bases from V and 5 bases from J; bases unmatched to any gene: 6. CDR3 size: 13 residues. Germline loops: CDR1 LNHDA, CDR2 SQIVND (reference sequence).